Listed below are T cell receptor beta chains from one sample, sequenced in a study of neoadjuvant nivolumab and ipilimumab in lung cancer. Clones were read by immunoSEQ multiplex PCR, and TCRdb kept only the in-frame ones, dropping some. Found here are 10,000 to 15,000 clones, around 70% of them singletons; the top ten hold roughly a quarter. Sequencing used peripheral blood, obtained after neoadjuvant nivolumab, alone or with ipilimumab, at or shortly before surgery. Source of these receptors: an adult with non-small cell lung cancer. The CDR3 runs from the conserved cysteine through the conserved F or W. The order of the fields is D gene, clone size, J gene, V gene, CDR3 DNA, CDR3 protein. A D gene is named only where the DNA matches it firmly. Not every row has a clone size; where given, it reads once, few, many or a size class.

TRBD2 | - | TRBJ2-7 | TRBV18 | TGTGCCAGCTCCGGGACTAGGGGCTACGAGCAGTACTTC | CASSGTRGYEQYF
- | - | TRBJ2-7 | TRBV7-9 | TGTGCCAGCAGCTTATTAGCAGGGGGGACAGACGAGCAGTACTTC | CASSLLAGGTDEQYF
TRBD1 | - | TRBJ2-3 | TRBV11-3 | TGTGCCAGCACTCGGGACAGCCCGAGAGATACGCAGTATTTT | CASTRDSPRDTQYF
- | - | TRBJ2-5 | TRBV11-3 | TGTGCCAGCAGCTTAGATGGGATACAAGAGACCCAGTACTTC | CASSLDGIQETQYF
TRBD1 | once | TRBJ1-4 | TRBV30 | TGTGCCTGGAGTGGGACAGGGAGGAAGGAAAAACTGTTTTTT | CAWSGTGRKEKLFF
- | - | TRBJ2-5 | TRBV7-3 | TGTGCCAGCAGCGGCCGGGACGGAGAAGAGACCCAGTACTTC | CASSGRDGEETQYF
TRBD2 | - | TRBJ2-2 | TRBV11-2 | TGTGCCAGCAGCTTTAGTAGCGGGAGGATTACCGGGGAGCTGTTTTTT | CASSFSSGRITGELFF
- | - | TRBJ2-1 | TRBV7-9 | TGTGCCAGCACCTTCAGTTACAATGAGCAGTTCTTC | CASTFSYNEQFF
- | once | TRBJ2-3 | TRBV6-5 | TGTGCCAGCAGATCGACAGGGACTAGCACAGATACGCAGTATTTT | CASRSTGTSTDTQYF
TRBD1 | once | TRBJ1-2 | TRBV5-1 | TGCGCCAGCAGCTTGAGGACAGGGGGCGCGTATGGCTACACCTTC | CASSLRTGGAYGYTF
TRBD2 | - | TRBJ2-3 | TRBV11-3 | TGTGCCAGCAGCCACGGACTAGCGGGATTGGGAGATACGCAGTATTTT | CASSHGLAGLGDTQYF
TRBD1 | - | TRBJ2-2 | TRBV9 | TGTGCCAGCAGGGGGACAGGGGGCACCGGGGAGCTGTTTTTT | CASRGTGGTGELFF
- | - | TRBJ2-1 | TRBV7-9 | TGTGCCAGCAGCCCATCAGGGTGGAATGAGCAGTTCTTC | CASSPSGWNEQFF
TRBD2 | - | TRBJ2-2 | TRBV9 | TGTGCCAGCAGCCCAGGGGCTAGCGGGAGGGAAAACACCGGGGAGCTGTTTTTT | CASSPGASGRENTGELFF
TRBD2 | - | TRBJ2-7 | TRBV6-5 | TGTGCCAGCAGTTTAACTAGCGGGAGAAACGAGCAGTACTTC | CASSLTSGRNEQYF
TRBD1 | - | TRBJ1-1 | TRBV30 | TGTGCCTGGAATGCAGGGGGAGTGAACACTGAAGCTTTCTTT | CAWNAGGVNTEAFF
- | - | TRBJ2-1 | TRBV7-2 | TGTGCCAGCAGCTTATCCCAATCGGGGAATGAGCAGTTCTTC | CASSLSQSGNEQFF
TRBD1 | - | TRBJ2-3 | TRBV19 | TGTGCCAGTAGTAGGCCGGGACAGGGCACAGATACGCAGTATTTT | CASSRPGQGTDTQYF
TRBD2 | - | TRBJ2-5 | TRBV11-3 | TGTGCCAGCAGCATAAGGACTAGCGGGAGTGTGGAGACCCAGTACTTC | CASSIRTSGSVETQYF
- | - | TRBJ1-1 | TRBV11-2 | TGTGCCAGCAGCTCCGACGGAACGGACACTGAAGCTTTCTTT | CASSSDGTDTEAFF
TRBD1 | - | TRBJ2-3 | TRBV7-2 | TGTGCCAGCAGCCCGGGACAGGGGCCAGATACGCAGTATTTT | CASSPGQGPDTQYF
- | - | TRBJ2-5 | TRBV5-1 | TGCGCCAGCAGCTTGGATACAGCGGATCGAGAGACCCAGTACTTC | CASSLDTADRETQYF
TRBD1 | few | TRBJ1-4 | TRBV2 | TGTGCCAGCAGGGGGGACAGGGTTCCTAATGAAAAACTGTTTTTT | CASRGDRVPNEKLFF
TRBD2 | few | TRBJ2-7 | TRBV9 | TGTGCCAGCAGCCGGACTAGCGGGAGGGCCCGCATCCACGAGCAGTACTTC | CASSRTSGRARIHEQYF
- | - | TRBJ1-4 | TRBV18 | TGTGCCAGCTCACCGACAAGAGCAACTAATGAAAAACTGTTTTTT | CASSPTRATNEKLFF
TRBD2 | - | TRBJ2-1 | TRBV6-9 | TGTGCCAGCAGCGTGTATCCTAGCGGGAGGGATGAGCAGTTCTTC | CASSVYPSGRDEQFF
TRBD1 | - | TRBJ2-1 | TRBV29-1 | TGCAGCGCCGCTCGGGACAGGGGACACAATGAGCAGTTCTTC | CSAARDRGHNEQFF
- | - | TRBJ2-5 | TRBV30 | TGTGCCTGGAGCAGGAGACAGCAAGAGACCCAGTACTTC | CAWSRRQQETQYF
TRBD2 | few | TRBJ2-3 | TRBV10-3 | TGTGCCATCAGTGAGTCTGGAGTCATGGCGGGAGGCCCCACAGATACGCAGTATTTT | CAISESGVMAGGPTDTQYF
TRBD1 | - | TRBJ2-7 | TRBV5-1 | TGCGCCAGCAGCTTGGCCGGGACAGGGGGCGACGAGCAGTACTTC | CASSLAGTGGDEQYF
- | - | TRBJ2-7 | TRBV5-1 | TGCGCCAGCAGCTTACTACAGGGAAACTTTAACGAGCAGTACTTC | CASSLLQGNFNEQYF
TRBD2 | few | TRBJ2-7 | TRBV9 | TGTGCCAGCAGCGTGAGCGGGAGCCCCTCGAGCGAGCAGTACTTC | CASSVSGSPSSEQYF
- | - | TRBJ2-5 | TRBV18 | TGTGCCAGCTCACCTAGGCGGTCCCAAGAGACCCAGTACTTC | CASSPRRSQETQYF
TRBD1 | - | TRBJ1-2 | TRBV18 | TGTGCCAGCTCAGAAAGACAGGGCCCCTATGGCTACACCTTC | CASSERQGPYGYTF
- | - | TRBJ1-2 | TRBV11-2 | TGTGCCAGCAGAAGGGCTGATGGCTACACCTTC | CASRRADGYTF
TRBD1 | - | TRBJ2-3 | TRBV11-2 | TGTGCCAGCAGCCCTGGACAGGCTAGCACAGATACGCAGTATTTT | CASSPGQASTDTQYF
TRBD1 | - | TRBJ2-1 | TRBV7-9 | TGTGCCAGCAGCTCACAGGGGGCTGGAAGTGTCAGCTCCTACAATGAGCAGTTCTTC | CASSSQGAGSVSSYNEQFF
TRBD1 | - | TRBJ1-1 | TRBV5-1 | TGCGCCAGCAGCGGGAGGACAGGGGAGAACACTGAAGCTTTCTTT | CASSGRTGENTEAFF
- | few | TRBJ2-2 | TRBV10-1 | TGCGCCAGCAGTGAAGGGGTTCCGGGGGAGCTGTTTTTT | CASSEGVPGELFF
- | - | TRBJ2-7 | TRBV30 | TGTGCCTGGAGCCAGCTTGGAAACTACGAGCAGTACTTC | CAWSQLGNYEQYF
TRBD1 | - | TRBJ2-5 | TRBV6-5 | TGTGCCAGCAGATCGGGGGGACAGGGCCAAGAGACCCAGTACTTC | CASRSGGQGQETQYF